These 21 T cell receptor beta chains share one sample of origin, sequenced in a study of cytomegalovirus exposure and HLA in healthy donors. Primers included in the PCR were 60 Vbeta and 13 Jbeta primers. Sequencing was performed with immunoSEQ multiplex PCR; in TCRdb, only in-frame clones are kept and a portion is missing. The sample has around 150,000 clones, 60% to 80% seen once; the top ten hold roughly 8.2%. The sample taken for sequencing was PBMCs. All receptors derive from a woman aged 35 to 49 in good health and CMV-seropositive.

CDR3 protein: CASSYMAGYEQYF. The DNA of the CDR3 is TGCGCCAGCAGCTACATGGCGGGCTACGAGCAGTACTTC. The rearrangement links TRBV4-1 to TRBJ2-7; a weak D match, TRBD2 (5 bases). The germline gives CDR1 MGHRA, CDR2 YSYEKL. V was trimmed by 5 bases and J by 3 bases, leaving 11 bases between them. The CDR3 is made up of 13 amino acids.

CDR3 nucleotide sequence: TGTGCCAGCAGCTTGCTAGCGGGACCGAACACCGGGGAGCTGTTTTTT. It translates to CASSLLAGPNTGELFF. The rearrangement uses TRBV7-9 and TRBJ2-2; 9 bases line up with TRBD2. The junction had 2 bases not matched to a gene; V was cut back by 3 bases and J by 0 bases. The CDR3 loop spans 16 amino acids. Germline CDR1 SEHNR, CDR2 FQNEAQ (reference sequence). Supplemented by reference TRBV7-9 and TRBJ2-2, the full variable domain reads DTGVSQNPRHKITKRGQNVTFRCDPISEHNRLYWYRQTLGQGPEFLTYFQNEAQLEKSRLLSDRFSAERPKGSFSTLEIQRTEQGDSAMYLCASSLLAGPNTGELFFGEGSRLTVL.

V gene TRBV9 combines with J gene TRBJ2-7; the D gene is possibly TRBD2 (6 bases). Germline CDR1 and CDR2: SGDLS and YYNGEE. V was shortened by 0 bases and J by 3 bases, with 13 bases between the two germline ends. The CDR3 sequence is 15 residues long. CDR3 DNA sequence: TGTGCCAGCAGCGTAGCCTCCGGGAGTCTCTACGAGCAGTACTTC. This codes for CASSVASGSLYEQYF. Looking up the rest from reference TRBV9 and TRBJ2-7 gives the full variable domain: DSGVTQTPKHLITATGQRVTLRCSPRSGDLSVYWYQQSLDQGLQFLIQYYNGEERAKGNILERFSAQQFPDLHSELNLSSLELGDSALYFCASSVASGSLYEQYFGPGTRLTVT.

The V gene is TRBV19, the J gene TRBJ2-7, with 10 bases fitting TRBD2. V dropped 7 bases and J dropped 6; count of bases not matched to a gene: 18. Germline V CDR1 and CDR2: LNHDA, SQIVND (reference sequence). The CDR3 has 17 residues. CDR3 protein: CASTTTNGLAGVGEQYF. The CDR3 DNA follows: TGTGCCAGTACCACCACTAACGGGCTAGCGGGAGTAGGCGAGCAGTACTTC.

The gene calls are TRBV7-9 and TRBJ1-6; D is undetermined. Germline V gene data show CDR1 as SEHNR and CDR2 as FQNEAQ (reference sequence). CDR3 length equals 14 residues. V lost 8 bases and J lost 0, with 8 bases in between. CDR3 sequence (DNA): TGTGCCAGCGTAGCGAGCTCCTATAATTCACCCCTCCACTTT. This codes for CASVASSYNSPLHF.

The chain couples TRBV19 to TRBJ1-4; 7 nucleotides match TRBD1. This CDR3 contains 15 residues. The ends lost 1 base at V and 5 bases at J; junction bases unmatched: 4. Per the germline V gene, CDR1 is LNHDA and CDR2 is SQIVND (reference sequence). CDR3 amino acids: CASSIAGTVNEKLFF. CDR3 bases: TGTGCCAGTAGTATAGCGGGGACAGTGAATGAAAAACTGTTTTTT.

This clone was detected a few times. V usage is TRBV11-2 and J usage is TRBJ2-6; 11 bases match TRBD2. From germline, CDR1 is SGHAT and CDR2 FQNNGV. Trimming cost V 11 bases and J 12 bases; bases outside gene matches: 21. CDR3 length: 17 residues. The CDR3 nucleotides read TGTGCCGGGCAGGATAGGGTGGTAGCGGGAGGGCCCCTCGTCCTGACTTTC. Translated, it gives CAGQDRVVAGGPLVLTF.

This chain joins TRBV7-2 and TRBJ1-3; TRBD1 aligns across 9 bases. The germline V gene encodes CDR1 SGHTA and CDR2 FQGNSA. Trimming cost V 10 bases and J 4 bases; bases outside gene matches: 11. This CDR3 spans 15 amino acids. CDR3 bases: TGTGCCACGCGACAGGGGGTTGGAGCAGGAAACACCATATATTTT. This sequence encodes CATRQGVGAGNTIYF. The complete variable domain, with remaining parts taken from reference TRBV7-2 and TRBJ1-3, reads GAGVSQSPSNKVTEKGKDVELRCDPISGHTALYWYRQSLGQGLEFLIYFQGNSAPDKSGLPSDRFSAERTGGSVSTLTIQRTQQEDSAVYLCATRQGVGAGNTIYFGEGSWLTVV.

The chain links TRBV5-1 to TRBJ2-3, with 8 bases aligning to TRBD1. V gave up 5 bases and J gave up 2 bases; unmatched junction bases: 13. CDR1 is SGHRS and CDR2 is YFSETQ in the germline V gene. This CDR3 region has 17 residues. CDR3 sequence (DNA): TGCGCCAGCAGTCTAATGGGGACAGGACTTTCCACAGATACGCAGTATTTT. This gives the protein CASSLMGTGLSTDTQYF.

The chain recombines TRBV6-5 with TRBJ1-6; weak D call: TRBD1 (5 bases). Germline V lookup: CDR1 MNHEY, CDR2 SVGAGI. V lost 6 bases to trimming and J lost 11 bases, with 11 bases between them. CDR3 length equals 12 residues. The CDR3 here is CASRSNRPPLHF. The CDR3 DNA is TGTGCCAGCAGAAGCAACAGGCCACCCCTCCACTTT.

The chain employs TRBV2 and TRBJ2-1, with 9 nucleotides matching TRBD2. This CDR3 has 14 amino acids. CDR1 SNHLY and CDR2 FYNNEI come from the germline V gene. V trimming: 5 bases; J trimming: 5 bases; junction bases outside the gene matches: 4. The DNA of the CDR3 is TGTGCCAGCAGTCCTAGCGGGAACCACAATGAGCAGTTCTTC. This codes for CASSPSGNHNEQFF.

CDR3 protein: CAISPSEAIYGYTF. In DNA, the CDR3 is TGTGCCATCAGCCCCTCCGAAGCCATCTATGGCTACACCTTC. The chain couples TRBV10-3 to TRBJ1-2; D unresolved. V lost 6 bases to trimming and J lost 4 bases, with 15 bases between them. This CDR3 comprises 14 residues. The V gene's germline CDR1 is ENHRY and CDR2 SYGVKD.

The rearrangement joins TRBV10-3 to TRBJ1-2; TRBD1 might be the D (5 bases). In germline, CDR1 is ENHRY, CDR2 SYGVKD. This CDR3 has 13 residues. V was clipped by 8 bases and J by 2 bases, with 12 bases between them. The CDR3 region is CAIHGGDNYGYTF. The CDR3 nucleotides read TGTGCCATCCACGGGGGGGACAACTATGGCTACACCTTC.

This chain connects TRBV6-6 to TRBJ2-1; D perhaps matches TRBD2 (5 bases). The CDR3 is 12 amino acids. Germline CDR1 and CDR2: MNHNY and SVGAGI (reference sequence). V was clipped by 5 bases and J by 9 bases, with 11 bases between them. The CDR3 sequence is CASSQERSEQFF. DNA for the CDR3: TGTGCCAGCAGTCAAGAGCGGAGTGAGCAGTTCTTC.

This clone came up once. The chain joins TRBV5-1 to TRBJ2-1; 12 bases match TRBD2. CDR3 length: 15 amino acids. Germline V gene lookup returns CDR1 SGHRS and CDR2 YFSETQ. V lost 3 bases and J lost 7; bases outside the gene matches: 5. The DNA for the CDR3 is TGCGCCAGCAGCTCGCTAGCGGGAGGGGCTAATGAGCAGTTCTTC. Translated, it gives CASSSLAGGANEQFF.

The rearrangement links TRBV10-3 to TRBJ1-1; 8 positions match TRBD1. This CDR3 contains 16 residues. The junction had 10 bases not matched to a gene; V was cut back by 6 bases and J by 1 base. Germline values: CDR1 ENHRY, CDR2 SYGVKD. This CDR3 reads CAISVGAGGRNTEAFF. The CDR3, as DNA: TGTGCCATCAGCGTTGGGGCAGGGGGCCGGAACACTGAAGCTTTCTTT.

This clone was recorded once. This rearrangement joins TRBV19 to TRBJ1-2; the D gene is possibly TRBD1 (5 bases). Deletions cut 3 bases from V and 5 bases from J, with 19 bases between. The CDR3 spans 16 residues. The V gene's germline CDR1 is LNHDA and CDR2 SQIVND (reference sequence). The chain's CDR3 is CASSIGALTHNYGYTF. The CDR3 nucleotides are TGTGCCAGTAGTATTGGGGCCTTAACCCACAATTATGGCTACACCTTC. The full variable domain, with the rest looked up from reference TRBV19 and TRBJ1-2, is DGGITQSPKYLFRKEGQNVTLSCEQNLNHDAMYWYRQDPGQGLRLIYYSQIVNDFQKGDIAEGYSVSREKKESFPLTVTSAQKNPTAFYLCASSIGALTHNYGYTFGSGTRLTVV.

This clone was picked up a small number of times. The V gene is TRBV2, the J gene TRBJ2-3; perhaps TRBD1 as D (5 bases). Germline V gene lookup returns CDR1 SNHLY and CDR2 FYNNEI. The CDR3 length is 16 residues. Trimming left V 5 bases short and J 6 bases short, with 21 bases between. CDR3 in DNA: TGTGCCAGCAGTCCCCGCAGGGTCCTCGCACGTGATACGCAGTATTTT. The encoded protein is CASSPRRVLARDTQYF. Full variable domain (rest looked up from reference TRBV2 and TRBJ2-3): EPEVTQTPSHQVTQMGQEVILRCVPISNHLYFYWYRQILGQKVEFLVSFYNNEISEKSEIFDDQFSVERPDGSNFTLKIRSTKLEDSAMYFCASSPRRVLARDTQYFGPGTRLTVL.

The chain has TRBV2 and TRBJ1-5; D is unclear. Trimming pared 6 bases from V and 4 bases from J, leaving 16 bases between. CDR1 is SNHLY and CDR2 is FYNNEI in the germline V gene. The CDR3 consists of 15 residues. CDR3 region: CASSLTTGANQPQHF. The CDR3 DNA follows: TGTGCCAGCAGCCTCACGACGGGTGCAAATCAGCCCCAGCATTTT.

This clone was observed a few times. The V and J genes are TRBV28 and TRBJ1-5; TRBD1 matches at 9 bases. J lost 5 bases, V lost 5 bases, and 4 bases had no gene match. Germline V gene data show CDR1 as MDHEN and CDR2 as SYDVKM. The CDR3 length is 14 residues. CDR3 DNA: TGTGCCAGCAGTCCAGGGACAGGGCATCAGCCCCAGCATTTT. Its protein product is CASSPGTGHQPQHF.

Concerning this clone itself: At one boundary the junction diverges from the germline segment, which might be a read error. V is TRBV14 and J is TRBJ2-6; D might be TRBD1 (5 bases). From germline, CDR1 is SGHDN and CDR2 FVKESK. This CDR3 contains 15 residues. Here the CDR3 reads CASSRAGSGASVLTF. The CDR3 DNA is TGTGCCAGCAGTCGCGCCGGTTCTGGGGCCAGCGTCCTGACTTTC.